These T cell receptor beta chains were read from a single sample in a study of blood T cell repertoires in COVID-19. The table came from immunoSEQ multiplex PCR; TCRdb's copy has only in-frame clones and leaves some out. The data contain roughly 64,000 clones, 70% to 85% of them seen just once; the ten biggest clones take up approximately 5.6%. The sequencing sample was made of peripheral blood. These receptors were collected from a woman aged 60 to 75 with acute or convalescent COVID-19. Each CDR3 is given with its conserved first and last residue. Each record gives: clone size, V gene, D gene, J gene, CDR3 protein, CDR3 DNA. D genes are given only for firm matches. A row's size may be missing; if present it is once, few, many or a size class.

once,TRBV9,.,TRBJ2-7,CASSVSRGRTYEQYF,TGTGCCAGCAGCGTATCTCGGGGGAGGACCTACGAGCAGTACTTC
.,TRBV10-1,.,TRBJ1-2,CASSEGGYYGYTF,TGCGCCAGCAGTGAGGGAGGCTACTATGGCTACACCTTC
.,TRBV5-1,.,TRBJ1-1,CASSFGGRGTEAFF,TGCGCCAGCAGCTTCGGGGGGCGGGGTACTGAAGCTTTCTTT
.,TRBV6-5,TRBD1,TRBJ1-1,CASRDRGRTNTEAFF,TGTGCCAGCAGGGACAGGGGGCGAACGAACACTGAAGCTTTCTTT
.,TRBV4-1,TRBD1,TRBJ1-4,CASSRSGTGNEKLFF,TGCGCCAGCAGCCGTTCCGGGACAGGGAATGAAAAACTGTTTTTT
.,TRBV25-1,.,TRBJ2-1,CASAPDSLFNEQFF,TGTGCCAGCGCCCCCGACAGCCTGTTCAATGAGCAGTTCTTC
once,TRBV18,.,TRBJ2-2,CASSPLATGELFF,TGTGCCAGCTCACCTCTGGCCACCGGGGAGCTGTTTTTT
.,TRBV27,.,TRBJ1-3,CASSAGGSGNTIYF,TGTGCCAGTAGCGCGGGGGGGTCAGGAAACACCATATATTTT
few,TRBV4-2,TRBD2,TRBJ2-7,CASSQHSGGASYEQYF,TGTGCCAGCAGCCAACATAGCGGGGGGGCCTCCTACGAGCAGTACTTC
.,TRBV7-8,TRBD1,TRBJ2-7,CASSLDRGYEQYF,TGTGCCAGCAGCTTAGACAGGGGATACGAGCAGTACTTC
.,TRBV12-3/TRBV12-4,.,TRBJ1-5,CASGVGNQPQHF,TGTGCCAGCGGAGTTGGCAATCAGCCCCAGCATTTT
.,TRBV11-3,.,TRBJ2-7,CASSYPGAYEQYF,TGTGCCAGCAGCTACCCTGGGGCATACGAGCAGTACTTC
.,TRBV7-9,TRBD2,TRBJ2-1,CATRTSGETKPYNEQFF,TGTGCCACCCGGACTAGCGGGGAGACCAAGCCATACAATGAGCAGTTCTTC
.,TRBV25-1,TRBD2,TRBJ2-3,CASSPQRGITDTQYF,TGTGCCAGCAGTCCACAGCGGGGGATCACAGATACGCAGTATTTT
once,TRBV2,.,TRBJ1-1,CASSPGVPPEAFF,TGTGCCAGCAGTCCAGGGGTGCCGCCTGAAGCTTTCTTT
few,TRBV30,.,TRBJ2-1,CARTAWGDEQFF,TGTGCCCGGACAGCGTGGGGGGATGAGCAGTTCTTC
few,TRBV6-5,TRBD1,TRBJ1-1,CASSSQDRNPLGAFF,TGTGCCAGCAGTTCCCAGGACAGGAACCCTTTGGGAGCTTTCTTT
.,TRBV7-9,TRBD2,TRBJ2-1,CASSPGGGADEQFF,TGTGCCAGCAGCCCGGGGGGAGGCGCCGATGAGCAGTTCTTC
.,TRBV11-2,.,TRBJ1-2,CASSALVAEGYTF,TGTGCCAGCAGCGCCTTGGTGGCGGAGGGCTACACCTTC
.,TRBV11-1,.,TRBJ2-2,CASSLDRAGELFF,TGTGCCAGCAGCTTAGACAGAGCCGGGGAGCTGTTTTTT
.,TRBV5-1,TRBD1,TRBJ2-2,CASSSGQGAGGELFF,TGCGCCAGCAGCTCCGGACAGGGGGCTGGCGGGGAGCTGTTTTTT
.,TRBV7-9,.,TRBJ2-4,CASSFTGGENIQYF,TGTGCCAGCAGCTTCACTGGGGGCGAAAACATTCAGTACTTC
.,TRBV10-3,.,TRBJ2-3,CATVKEASTDTQYF,TGTGCCACCGTCAAGGAGGCCAGCACAGATACGCAGTATTTT
once,TRBV5-6,.,TRBJ1-1,CASSSDKQLEAFF,TGTGCCAGCAGCTCAGACAAACAACTTGAAGCTTTCTTT
.,TRBV29-1,.,TRBJ1-1,CSVETSNSMNTEAFF,TGCAGCGTTGAGACTTCGAATTCAATGAACACTGAAGCTTTCTTT
.,TRBV6-5,.,TRBJ2-1,CATSEGEPNEQFF,TGTGCCACCTCAGAGGGGGAACCCAATGAGCAGTTCTTC
once,TRBV5-6,TRBD1,TRBJ2-3,CASSLARTGMGDTQYF,TGTGCCAGCAGCTTGGCCCGGACAGGGATGGGAGATACGCAGTATTTT
.,TRBV4-2,TRBD2,TRBJ2-3,CASSQGEAGETDTQYF,TGTGCCAGCAGCCAGGGGGAGGCGGGGGAGACAGATACGCAGTATTTT
.,TRBV5-5,TRBD1,TRBJ2-5,CASSSPGQGQETQYF,TGTGCCAGCAGCTCTCCCGGACAGGGACAAGAGACCCAGTACTTC
.,TRBV5-4,.,TRBJ2-1,CASNREGRAEQFF,TGTGCCAGCAATCGAGAGGGAAGGGCTGAGCAGTTCTTC
.,TRBV11-2,.,TRBJ1-3,CASTIPGSGNTIYF,TGTGCCAGCACCATCCCCGGGAGTGGAAACACCATATATTTT
.,TRBV3-1/TRBV3-2,.,TRBJ1-2,CASNQGRANYGYTF,TGTGCCAGCAACCAGGGGCGAGCTAACTATGGCTACACCTTC
.,TRBV6-5,TRBD1,TRBJ1-4,CASSYSTGQGNEKLFF,TGTGCCAGCAGTTACTCAACGGGACAGGGTAATGAAAAACTGTTTTTT
.,TRBV3-1/TRBV3-2,TRBD1,TRBJ1-2,CASSQDVHPGQGQRGYTF,TGTGCCAGCAGCCAAGATGTACATCCGGGACAGGGGCAGCGGGGCTACACCTTC
.,TRBV11-2,.,TRBJ1-3,CASSLAFSGNTIYF,TGTGCCAGCAGCTTAGCCTTCTCTGGAAACACCATATATTTT
.,TRBV7-6,.,TRBJ1-1,CASSLSAWGAGTEAFF,TGTGCCAGCAGCTTATCAGCTTGGGGCGCGGGGACTGAAGCTTTCTTT
.,TRBV24-1,TRBD1,TRBJ2-7,CATSSGGWLDEQYF,TGTGCCACCAGTTCAGGGGGCTGGTTGGACGAGCAGTACTTC
once,TRBV30,.,TRBJ1-2,CAWTNAQDYGYTF,TGTGCCTGGACAAACGCACAGGACTATGGCTACACCTTC
.,TRBV5-1,.,TRBJ1-2,CASSRNGDYGYTF,TGCGCCAGCAGTAGGAACGGGGACTATGGCTACACCTTC
.,TRBV5-6,TRBD1,TRBJ1-2,CASSLTGGSNYGYTF,TGTGCCAGCAGCTTAACAGGGGGCTCGAACTATGGCTACACCTTC
.,TRBV5-1,TRBD2,TRBJ2-3,CASSPGRGNSDTQYF,TGCGCCAGCAGCCCAGGGCGGGGGAACTCGGATACGCAGTATTTT
.,TRBV7-3,.,TRBJ1-2,CASSLNRVCYGYTF,TGTGCCAGCAGCTTAAACAGGGTTTGCTATGGCTACACCTTC
.,TRBV27,.,TRBJ2-3,CASTTRDSGDTQYF,TGTGCCAGCACCACTAGGGACTCAGGAGATACGCAGTATTTT
.,TRBV11-2,TRBD2,TRBJ2-7,CASSPRTSAYEQYF,TGTGCCAGCAGCCCCCGGACTAGCGCTTACGAGCAGTACTTC
.,TRBV12-3/TRBV12-4,.,TRBJ1-4,CASGNEWEKLFF,TGTGCCAGCGGCAACGAATGGGAAAAACTGTTTTTT